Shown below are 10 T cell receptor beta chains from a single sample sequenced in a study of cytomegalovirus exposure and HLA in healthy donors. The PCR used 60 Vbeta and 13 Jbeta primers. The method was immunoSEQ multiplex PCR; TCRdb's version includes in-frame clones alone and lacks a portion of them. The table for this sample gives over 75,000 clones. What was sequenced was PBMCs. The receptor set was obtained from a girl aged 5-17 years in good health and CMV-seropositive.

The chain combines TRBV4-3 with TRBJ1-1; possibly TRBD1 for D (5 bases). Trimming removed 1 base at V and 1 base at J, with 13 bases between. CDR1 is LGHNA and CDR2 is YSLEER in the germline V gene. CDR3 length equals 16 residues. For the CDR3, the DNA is TGCGCCAGCAGCCAAGCGGGCGGGGACTGGAACACTGAAGCTTTCTTT. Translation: CASSQAGGDWNTEAFF.

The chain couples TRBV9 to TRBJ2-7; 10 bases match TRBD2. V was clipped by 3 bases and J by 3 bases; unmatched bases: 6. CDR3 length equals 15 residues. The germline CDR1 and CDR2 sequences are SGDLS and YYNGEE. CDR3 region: CASSERGGTSYEQYF. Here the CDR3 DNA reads TGTGCCAGCAGCGAGCGGGGGGGCACAAGCTACGAGCAGTACTTC.

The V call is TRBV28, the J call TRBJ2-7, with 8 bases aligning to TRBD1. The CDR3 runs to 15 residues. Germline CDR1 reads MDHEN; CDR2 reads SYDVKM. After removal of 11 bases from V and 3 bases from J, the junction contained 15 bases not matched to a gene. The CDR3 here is CAVTTVGQAFYEQYV. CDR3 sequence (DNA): TGTGCCGTCACCACAGTGGGACAGGCCTTCTACGAGCAGTACGTC.

The CDR3 region is CASSFDIKGANQPQHF. The CDR3 DNA is TGTGCCAGCAGCTTCGATATAAAGGGGGCTAATCAGCCCCAGCATTTT. The chain links TRBV7-9 to TRBJ1-5, with TRBD1 matching over 7 bases. This CDR3 has 16 amino acids. Trimming took 3 bases from V and 4 from J; bases not matched to a gene: 9. Germline assignment: CDR1 SEHNR and CDR2 FQNEAQ (reference sequence).

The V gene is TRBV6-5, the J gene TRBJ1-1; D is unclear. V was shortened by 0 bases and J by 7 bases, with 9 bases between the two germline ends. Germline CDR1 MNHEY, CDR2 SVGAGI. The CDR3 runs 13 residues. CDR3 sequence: CASSYSMTGEAFF. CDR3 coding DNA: TGTGCCAGCAGTTACTCGATGACGGGTGAAGCTTTCTTT.

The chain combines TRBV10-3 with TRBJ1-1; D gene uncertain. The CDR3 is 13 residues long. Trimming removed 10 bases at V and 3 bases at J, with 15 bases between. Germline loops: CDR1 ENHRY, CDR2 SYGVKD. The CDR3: CATANGVDTEAFF. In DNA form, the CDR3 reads TGTGCCACAGCCAACGGGGTAGACACTGAAGCTTTCTTT.

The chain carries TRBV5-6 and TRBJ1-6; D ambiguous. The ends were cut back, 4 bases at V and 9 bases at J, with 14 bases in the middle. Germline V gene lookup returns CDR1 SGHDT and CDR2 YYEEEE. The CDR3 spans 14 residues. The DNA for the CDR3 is TGTGCCAGCAGCCTGAGGGCGGCGGGTTCACCCCTCCACTTT. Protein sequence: CASSLRAAGSPLHF.

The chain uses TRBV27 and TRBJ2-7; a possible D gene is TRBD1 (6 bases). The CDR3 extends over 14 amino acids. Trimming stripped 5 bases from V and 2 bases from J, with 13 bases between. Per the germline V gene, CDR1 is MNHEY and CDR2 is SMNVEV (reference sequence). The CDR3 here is CASSLTGSAYEQYV. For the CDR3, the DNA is TGTGCCAGCAGTCTAACAGGGAGCGCCTACGAGCAGTACGTC.

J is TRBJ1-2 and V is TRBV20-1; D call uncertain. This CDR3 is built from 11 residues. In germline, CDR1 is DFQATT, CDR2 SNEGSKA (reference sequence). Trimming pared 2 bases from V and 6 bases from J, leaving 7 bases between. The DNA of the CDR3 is TGCAGTGCTAGATCGGTGGATGGCTACACCTTC. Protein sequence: CSARSVDGYTF.

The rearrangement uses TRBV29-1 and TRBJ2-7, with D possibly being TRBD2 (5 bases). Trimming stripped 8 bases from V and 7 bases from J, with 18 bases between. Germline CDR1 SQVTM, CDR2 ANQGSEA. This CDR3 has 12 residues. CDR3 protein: CSITWETGEQYF. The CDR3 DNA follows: TGCAGCATAACATGGGAAACGGGAGAGCAGTACTTC.